This T cell receptor (beta chain) was found in a study of blood T cell repertoires in COVID-19. The protocol was immunoSEQ multiplex PCR, while the TCRdb copy is restricted to in-frame clones and leaves out a portion. The sample comprises about 180,000 clones, 75% to 85% of which are singletons, and roughly 15% rests with the top ten. The CDR3 extends over 15 amino acids. Germline V CDR1 and CDR2: SGHNT, YYREEE (reference sequence). Trimming pared 0 bases from V and 7 bases from J, leaving 16 bases between. Adults between about 18 and 95 years of age took part from 24 US areas. All recovered Cohort 3 donors got two negative PCRs, got clearance, or saw symptom resolution.

This sequence was found in a man aged 50-59 years who had recovered from COVID-19. The chain couples TRBV5-4 to TRBJ1-2, with D hard to call. Sequencing input: PBMCs or T cells enriched from blood (not recorded which). The CDR3 DNA reads as TGTGCCAGCAGCTTGGGGAGAACCACTATGACTGGCTACACCTTC. This encodes CASSLGRTTMTGYTF.